These 13 T cell receptor beta chains share one sample of origin, sequenced in a study of shared clonotypes between healthy human individuals. This table comes from immunoSEQ multiplex PCR, and its TCRdb copy is limited to in-frame clones, with some not included. The table has approximately 1.1 million clones, about four fifths seen once; the top ten hold approximately 0.5%. Sequencing was performed on memory CD4+ T cells from PBMCs. Indicated subset: CD45RA-negative fraction. These receptors were taken from a young man in good health. Some clones in this sample may be carry-over from other donors' samples.

The V call is TRBV6-6, the J call TRBJ2-2; 9 bases match TRBD2. The CDR3 runs to 15 residues. With 6 bases clipped from V and 6 bases from J, the junction kept 8 bases outside the gene matches. CDR1 and CDR2 from the germline V gene are MNHNY and SVGAGI (reference sequence). This chain's CDR3 is CASREPGLAAGELFF. The CDR3 DNA sequence: TGTGCCAGCAGAGAACCGGGACTAGCTGCCGGGGAGCTGTTTTTT.

The V call is TRBV30, the J call TRBJ1-2; 8 positions agree with TRBD1. V trimming: 4 bases; J trimming: 4 bases; junction bases outside the gene matches: 11. This CDR3 spans 15 amino acids. CDR1 is GTSNPN, CDR2 SVGIG, per germline (reference sequence). CDR3 sequence (DNA): TGTGCCTGGAAGGGGGCCTCGCAGGGGGCCTATGGCTACACCTTC. Translation gives CAWKGASQGAYGYTF.

V is TRBV5-1 and J is TRBJ2-5; tentatively, D is TRBD1 (6 bases). The V and J ends lost 5 bases and 1 base respectively, with 12 bases between them. Germline-derived CDR1 and CDR2 are SGHRS and YFSETQ. The CDR3 consists of 14 residues. CDR3 residues: CASRQQGTQETQYF. CDR3 nucleotide sequence: TGCGCCAGCAGACAACAGGGTACCCAAGAGACCCAGTACTTC.

J is TRBJ2-5 and V is TRBV5-1, with D uncertain. Germline CDR1 SGHRS, CDR2 YFSETQ. This CDR3 comprises 12 residues. The V and J ends lost 0 bases and 7 bases respectively, with 7 bases between them. CDR3: CASSLESGTQYF. The DNA of the CDR3 is TGCGCCAGCAGCTTGGAGTCGGGGACCCAGTACTTC.

This sequence joins TRBV4-1 and TRBJ2-7; TRBD1 aligns across 9 bases. This CDR3 is 11 amino acids long. Germline CDR1 is MGHRA and CDR2 is YSYEKL. After removal of 8 bases from V and 6 bases from J, the junction contained 2 bases not matched to a gene. The CDR3 protein is CASRQGGEQYF. The CDR3 DNA is TGCGCCAGCCGACAGGGGGGCGAGCAGTACTTC.

This chain links TRBV5-1 with TRBJ2-3; maybe TRBD1 (5 bases). The CDR3 sequence is 18 residues long. V was shortened by 4 bases and J by 0 bases, with 21 bases between the two germline ends. In germline, CDR1 is SGHRS, CDR2 YFSETQ. The CDR3: CASSEQSPQGTSTDTQYF. The CDR3 nucleotides are TGCGCCAGCAGCGAACAGTCGCCCCAGGGAACTAGCACAGATACGCAGTATTTT.

This chain connects TRBV5-1 to TRBJ2-7; TRBD2 aligns across 10 bases. CDR1 is SGHRS, CDR2 YFSETQ, per germline. The CDR3 length is 15 residues. J gave up 4 bases and V 4 bases, and 8 bases lay outside the gene matches. The CDR3 DNA reads TGCGCCAGCAGCCCCGGACTAGCGGAGGGGTACGAGCAGTACTTC. Its protein is CASSPGLAEGYEQYF.

The chain has TRBV6-1 and TRBJ2-3; 7 positions match TRBD2. Germline V CDR1 and CDR2: MNHNS, SASEGT. Trimming removed 2 bases from V and 3 bases from J; junction bases left unmatched: 8. This CDR3 comprises 16 residues. CDR3 amino acids: CASSESASGQTDTQYF. The CDR3 bases are TGTGCCAGCAGTGAATCGGCTAGCGGACAAACAGATACGCAGTATTTT.

This clone was detected a few times. The chain combines TRBV2 with TRBJ2-1, with a possible D match to TRBD2 (5 bases). The ends were cut back, 2 bases at V and 2 bases at J, with 10 bases in the middle. Germline CDR1 is SNHLY and CDR2 is FYNNEI. The CDR3 runs to 15 residues. In DNA form, the CDR3 reads TGTGCCAGCAGTGAATTCGGGAAGACCTACAATGAGCAGTTCTTC. Translated, it gives CASSEFGKTYNEQFF.

This clone was seen only a few times. The chain combines TRBV2 with TRBJ2-7; TRBD2 is a possible D gene (5 bases). The CDR3 has 13 amino acids. Germline-derived CDR1 and CDR2 are SNHLY and FYNNEI. With 4 bases removed from V and 3 bases from J, the gap between germline ends came to 10 bases. The CDR3 sequence is CASSGRGGYEQYF. The CDR3 coding sequence is TGTGCCAGCAGTGGGCGCGGAGGCTACGAGCAGTACTTC.

This clone was seen only once. This chain links TRBV5-1 with TRBJ1-2; D gene ambiguous. V gave up 4 bases and J gave up 2 bases, with 15 bases separating them. The germline V gene has CDR1 SGHRS and CDR2 YFSETQ. This CDR3 has 15 amino acids. CDR3 sequence: CASSHTPTENYGYTF. Here the CDR3 DNA reads TGCGCCAGCAGCCACACTCCGACGGAAAACTATGGCTACACCTTC.

This chain links TRBV28 with TRBJ2-7; the D gene is possibly TRBD2 (5 bases). Germline assignment: CDR1 MDHEN and CDR2 SYDVKM. V lost 6 bases and J 3 bases, leaving 6 bases between the germline ends. The CDR3 runs to 11 residues. The CDR3 DNA is TGTGCCAGCAGCCGGGACTACGAGCAGTACTTC. As protein: CASSRDYEQYF.

CDR3 residues: CASRVGSSGRFQETQYF. CDR3 coding DNA: TGCGCCAGCAGAGTCGGATCCAGCGGGAGGTTTCAAGAGACCCAGTACTTC. This sequence joins TRBV5-1 and TRBJ2-5; TRBD2 aligns across 9 bases. Trimming removed 5 bases from V and 2 bases from J; junction bases left unmatched: 13. Germline V gene lookup returns CDR1 SGHRS and CDR2 YFSETQ. This CDR3 region has 17 residues. The full variable domain, in which reference TRBV5-1 and TRBJ2-5 provide the parts outside the CDR3, is KAGVTQTPRYLIKTRGQQVTLSCSPISGHRSVSWYQQTPGQGLQFLFEYFSETQRNKGNFPGRFSGRQFSNSRSEMNVSTLELGDSALYLCASRVGSSGRFQETQYFGPGTRLLVL.